This T cell receptor beta chain was captured by sequencing in a study of blood T cell repertoires in COVID-19. For the study at large: Nucleic acid was either cDNA or gDNA, and it came from T cells, B-cell-depleted T cells, or PBMCs.

As handled by the study authors: Estimated nucleated cell counts came from reference gene primer amplification. TCRdb keeps only in-frame clones here, not all; method: immunoSEQ multiplex PCR. The V and J calls and clone size come from that table; D and trimming were worked out from the DNA. The table lists a few hundred thousand clones, about 85% of them singletons. Residents of 24 US areas, aged roughly 18 to 89 years, made up the participants. Either two negative PCRs, clearance, or symptom resolution qualified Cohort 3 donors as recovered. V lost 4 bases to trimming and J lost 6 bases; unmatched junction nucleotides: 12. CDR1 is SGHRS and CDR2 is YFSETQ in the germline V gene. CDR3 length: 16 residues.

This chain links TRBV5-1 with TRBJ2-1; 8 nucleotides agree with TRBD2. The source of this sequence is a man aged 40-55 years who had recovered from COVID-19. Sequencing was performed on PBMCs or T cells enriched from blood (not recorded which). CDR3 amino acids: CASSAVSGISGNEQFF. The CDR3 bases are TGCGCCAGCAGCGCCGTTAGCGGGATTTCGGGCAATGAGCAGTTCTTC. The whole variable domain, filled in from reference TRBV5-1 and TRBJ2-1, reads KAGVTQTPRYLIKTRGQQVTLSCSPISGHRSVSWYQQTPGQGLQFLFEYFSETQRNKGNFPGRFSGRQFSNSRSEMNVSTLELGDSALYLCASSAVSGISGNEQFFGPGTRLTVL.